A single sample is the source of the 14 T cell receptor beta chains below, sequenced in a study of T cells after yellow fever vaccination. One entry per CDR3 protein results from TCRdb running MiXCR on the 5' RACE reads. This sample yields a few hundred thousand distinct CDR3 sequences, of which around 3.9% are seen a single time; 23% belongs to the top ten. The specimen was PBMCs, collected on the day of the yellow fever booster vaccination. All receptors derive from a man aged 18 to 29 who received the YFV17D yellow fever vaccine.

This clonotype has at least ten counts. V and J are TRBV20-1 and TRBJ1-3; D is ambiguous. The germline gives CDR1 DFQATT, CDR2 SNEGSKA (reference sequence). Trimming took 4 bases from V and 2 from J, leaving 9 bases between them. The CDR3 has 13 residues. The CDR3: CSATMGAGNTIYF. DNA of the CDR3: TGCAGTGCTACGATGGGCGCTGGAAACACCATATATTTT.

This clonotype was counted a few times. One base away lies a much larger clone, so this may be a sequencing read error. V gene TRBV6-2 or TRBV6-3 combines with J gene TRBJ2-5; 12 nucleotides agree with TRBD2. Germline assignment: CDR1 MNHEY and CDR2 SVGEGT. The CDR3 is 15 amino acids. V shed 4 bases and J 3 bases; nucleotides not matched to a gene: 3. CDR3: CASSSTSGGKETQYF. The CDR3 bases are TGTGCCAGCAGTTCGACTAGCGGGGGAAAAGAGACCCAGTACTTC.

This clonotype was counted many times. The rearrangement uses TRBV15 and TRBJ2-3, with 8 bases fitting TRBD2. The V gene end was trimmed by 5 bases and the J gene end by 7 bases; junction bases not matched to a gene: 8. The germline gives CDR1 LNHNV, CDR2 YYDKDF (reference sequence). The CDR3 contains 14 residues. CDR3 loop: CATSAAGGLNTQYF. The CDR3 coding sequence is TGTGCCACCAGCGCCGCGGGGGGCCTAAATACGCAGTATTTT.

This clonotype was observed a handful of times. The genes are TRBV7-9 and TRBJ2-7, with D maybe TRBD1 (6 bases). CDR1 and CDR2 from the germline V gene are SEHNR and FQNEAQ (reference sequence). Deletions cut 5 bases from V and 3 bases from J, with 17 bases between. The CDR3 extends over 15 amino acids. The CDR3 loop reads CASSEGGRGFYEQYF. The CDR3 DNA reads TGTGCCAGCAGCGAAGGTGGCAGGGGATTCTACGAGCAGTACTTC. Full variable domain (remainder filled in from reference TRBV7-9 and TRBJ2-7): DTGVSQNPRHKITKRGQNVTFRCDPISEHNRLYWYRQTLGQGPEFLTYFQNEAQLEKSRLLSDRFSAERPKGSFSTLEIQRTEQGDSAMYLCASSEGGRGFYEQYFGPGTRLTVT.

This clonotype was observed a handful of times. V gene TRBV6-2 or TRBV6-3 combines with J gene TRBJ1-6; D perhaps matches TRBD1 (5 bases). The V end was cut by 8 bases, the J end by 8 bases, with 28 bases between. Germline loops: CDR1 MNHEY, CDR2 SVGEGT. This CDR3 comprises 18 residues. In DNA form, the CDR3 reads TGTGCCAGCGCCGGGGCCGATGCAGGCTTTTTGAGTCATTCACCCCTCCACTTT. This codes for CASAGADAGFLSHSPLHF.

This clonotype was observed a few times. CDR3 sequence (DNA): TGTGCCAGCAGCTTGGAAGCTAGCGATAGCACAGATACGCAGTATTTT. Translated: CASSLEASDSTDTQYF. The genes are TRBV5-5 and TRBJ2-3; TRBD2 is a possible D gene (6 bases). The CDR3 runs to 16 residues. The V gene lost 0 bases and the J gene lost 0 bases, with 11 bases spanning the gap. Germline V gene data show CDR1 as SGHKS and CDR2 as YYEKEE (reference sequence).

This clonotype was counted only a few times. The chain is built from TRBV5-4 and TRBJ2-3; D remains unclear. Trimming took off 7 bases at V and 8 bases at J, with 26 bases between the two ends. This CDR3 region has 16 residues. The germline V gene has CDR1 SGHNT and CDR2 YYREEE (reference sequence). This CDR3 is CASRLGQAASTVTQYF. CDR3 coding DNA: TGTGCCAGCCGACTCGGGCAGGCCGCCTCCACCGTTACGCAGTATTTT.

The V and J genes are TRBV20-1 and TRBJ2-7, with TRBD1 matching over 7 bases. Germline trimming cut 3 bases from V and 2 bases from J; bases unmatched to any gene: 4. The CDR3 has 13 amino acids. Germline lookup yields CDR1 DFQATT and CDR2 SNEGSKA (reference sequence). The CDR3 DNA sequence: TGCAGTGCTAGGACAGGGAATACCTACGAGCAGTACTTC. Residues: CSARTGNTYEQYF.

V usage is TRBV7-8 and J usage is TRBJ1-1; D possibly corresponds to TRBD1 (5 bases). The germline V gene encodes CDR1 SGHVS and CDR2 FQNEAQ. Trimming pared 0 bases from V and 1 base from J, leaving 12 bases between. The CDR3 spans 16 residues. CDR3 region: CASSLAFRQGNTEAFF. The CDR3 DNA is TGTGCCAGCAGCTTAGCGTTCCGGCAGGGGAACACTGAAGCTTTCTTT.

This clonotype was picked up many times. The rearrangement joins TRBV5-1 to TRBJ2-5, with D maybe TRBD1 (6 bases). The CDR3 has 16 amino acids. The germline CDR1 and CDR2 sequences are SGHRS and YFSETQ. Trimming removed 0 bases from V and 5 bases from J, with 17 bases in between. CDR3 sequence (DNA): TGCGCCAGCAGCTTGGGGGCAGGGGCAGCTTCGGAGACCCAGTACTTC. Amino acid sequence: CASSLGAGAASETQYF.

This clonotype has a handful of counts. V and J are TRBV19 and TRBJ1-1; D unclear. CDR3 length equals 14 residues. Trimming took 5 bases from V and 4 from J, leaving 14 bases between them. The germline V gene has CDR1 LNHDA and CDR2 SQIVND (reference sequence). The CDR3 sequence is CASSVTLTGTEAFF. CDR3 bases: TGTGCCAGTAGTGTGACACTCACGGGCACTGAAGCTTTCTTT. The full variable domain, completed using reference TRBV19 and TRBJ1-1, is DGGITQSPKYLFRKEGQNVTLSCEQNLNHDAMYWYRQDPGQGLRLIYYSQIVNDFQKGDIAEGYSVSREKKESFPLTVTSAQKNPTAFYLCASSVTLTGTEAFFGQGTRLTVV.

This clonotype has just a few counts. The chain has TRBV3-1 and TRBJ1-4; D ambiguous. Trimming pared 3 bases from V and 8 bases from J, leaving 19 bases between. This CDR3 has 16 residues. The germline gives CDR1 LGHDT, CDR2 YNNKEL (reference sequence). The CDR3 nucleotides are TGTGCCAGCAGCCATGCCACGAGTTCTAGCCAAGAAAAACTGTTTTTT. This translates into CASSHATSSSQEKLFF.

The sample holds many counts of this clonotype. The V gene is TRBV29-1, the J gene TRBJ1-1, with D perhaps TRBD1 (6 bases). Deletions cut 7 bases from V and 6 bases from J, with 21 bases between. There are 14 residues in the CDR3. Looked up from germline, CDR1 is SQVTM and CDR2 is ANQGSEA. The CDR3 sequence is CSAWGHLLPAEAFF. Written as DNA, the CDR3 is TGCAGCGCCTGGGGACATCTCTTGCCTGCTGAAGCTTTCTTT. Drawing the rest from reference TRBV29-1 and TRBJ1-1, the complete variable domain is SAVISQKPSRDICQRGTSLTIQCQVDSQVTMMFWYRQQPGQSLTLIATANQGSEATYESGFVIDKFPISRPNLTFSTLTVSNMSPEDSSIYLCSAWGHLLPAEAFFGQGTRLTVV.

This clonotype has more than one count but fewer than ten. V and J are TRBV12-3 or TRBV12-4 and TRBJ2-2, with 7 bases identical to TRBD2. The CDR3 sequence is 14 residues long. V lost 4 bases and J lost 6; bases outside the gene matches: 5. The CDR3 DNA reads TGTGCCAGCAGTTGGGGGGGAGCTCCCGGGGAGCTGTTTTTT. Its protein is CASSWGGAPGELFF.